What follows are 31 T cell receptor beta chains derived from one specimen sequenced in a study of CD8 T cell repertoires and HIV-1 epitope variants. Method: immunoSEQ multiplex PCR; TCRdb's copy keeps in-frame clones and lacks some. The data hold more than 85,000 clones, with almost 75% observed a single time. Sequencing was done on a sample of uncultured baseline CD8+ T cells from peripheral blood mononuclear cells (PBMCs). Receptors were obtained from a male donor with HIV.

The rearrangement joins TRBV7-3 to TRBJ2-1; 9 positions match TRBD2. Trimming at V came to 0 bases and at J to 5 bases, leaving 5 bases not matched to a gene. CDR1 and CDR2 (germline): SGHTA, FQGTGA. This CDR3 contains 16 residues. The CDR3 is CASSLTAGGPHNEQFF. The CDR3, as DNA: TGTGCCAGCAGCTTAACAGCGGGGGGCCCCCACAATGAGCAGTTCTTC.

This sequence joins TRBV5-1 and TRBJ2-3; 8 bases map to TRBD1. Germline lookup yields CDR1 SGHRS and CDR2 YFSETQ. The CDR3 contains 16 residues. Trimming at V came to 4 bases and at J to 1 base, leaving 8 bases not matched to a gene. The DNA of the CDR3 is TGCGCCAGCAGCCAGACAGGGGAAGGGGGCACAGATACGCAGTATTTT. Encoded protein: CASSQTGEGGTDTQYF.

The V and J genes are TRBV19 and TRBJ2-5, with 7 bases identical to TRBD1. The V gene's germline CDR1 is LNHDA and CDR2 SQIVND (reference sequence). After removal of 5 bases from V and 0 bases from J, the junction contained 3 bases not matched to a gene. This CDR3 has 14 amino acids. The CDR3 here is CASSEGQYQETQYF. In DNA, the CDR3 is TGTGCCAGTAGTGAGGGACAGTACCAAGAGACCCAGTACTTC. Drawing the rest from reference TRBV19 and TRBJ2-5, the complete variable domain is DGGITQSPKYLFRKEGQNVTLSCEQNLNHDAMYWYRQDPGQGLRLIYYSQIVNDFQKGDIAEGYSVSREKKESFPLTVTSAQKNPTAFYLCASSEGQYQETQYFGPGTRLLVL.

The chain is built from TRBV7-7 and TRBJ2-1; 9 bases fit TRBD1. This CDR3 is built from 15 residues. The germline V gene has CDR1 SSHAT and CDR2 FNYEAQ (reference sequence). Trimming removed 2 bases from V and 7 bases from J; junction bases left unmatched: 6. CDR3 bases: TGTGCCAGCAGCTTAAATACAGGGGGCTGGAATGAGCAGTTCTTC. Translated, it gives CASSLNTGGWNEQFF.

This clone is a singleton in its sample. The rearrangement links TRBV5-1 to TRBJ1-2; the D gene is possibly TRBD1 (6 bases). Germline V gene lookup returns CDR1 SGHRS and CDR2 YFSETQ. The CDR3 consists of 15 residues. The ends were cut back, 2 bases at V and 2 bases at J, with 13 bases in the middle. This CDR3 is CASSFGGESNYGYTF. The CDR3 DNA reads as TGCGCCAGCAGCTTCGGGGGCGAGTCAAACTATGGCTACACCTTC.

The rearrangement uses TRBV19 and TRBJ1-5; D perhaps matches TRBD1 (6 bases). V lost 4 bases, J lost 5 bases, and 18 bases lay in between. The CDR3 is made up of 16 amino acids. Germline V gene lookup returns CDR1 LNHDA and CDR2 SQIVND (reference sequence). CDR3 nucleotide sequence: TGTGCCAGTAGTAGGACAGCTATTAGCGTCTATCAGCCCCAGCATTTT. Protein sequence: CASSRTAISVYQPQHF. Together with reference TRBV19 and TRBJ1-5, the CDR3 gives the full variable domain: DGGITQSPKYLFRKEGQNVTLSCEQNLNHDAMYWYRQDPGQGLRLIYYSQIVNDFQKGDIAEGYSVSREKKESFPLTVTSAQKNPTAFYLCASSRTAISVYQPQHFGDGTRLSIL.

The V and J genes are TRBV19 and TRBJ2-1, with D possibly matching TRBD2 (5 bases). Per germline, CDR1 LNHDA and CDR2 SQIVND (reference sequence). This CDR3 is 15 amino acids long. With 5 bases removed from V and 4 bases from J, the gap between germline ends came to 15 bases. The DNA for the CDR3 is TGTGCCAGTAGTGCCCCGGGAAGACGGTACAATGAGCAGTTCTTC. It translates to CASSAPGRRYNEQFF.

The genes are TRBV6-5 and TRBJ2-7; TRBD1 agrees at 8 bases. CDR3 size: 15 residues. Germline CDR1 is MNHEY and CDR2 is SVGAGI. Germline trimming cut 6 bases from V and 4 bases from J; bases unmatched to any gene: 11. CDR3 DNA: TGTGCCAGCAGAAAGGACAGGGATTCTGGATACGAGCAGTACTTC. Translation: CASRKDRDSGYEQYF.

To note about this clone: The junction does not match germline at one end; this may be a read error. This chain joins TRBV2 and TRBJ1-5; D is possibly TRBD1 (5 bases). From germline, CDR1 is SNHLY and CDR2 FYNNEI. This CDR3 spans 12 amino acids. This chain's CDR3 is CAGRVPNQPQHF. CDR3 bases: TGTGCCGGCAGGGTTCCCAATCAGCCCCAGCATTTT.

The gene calls are TRBV6-1 and TRBJ2-7; D assignment may be TRBD1 or TRBD2 (6 bases each). Deletions cut 1 base from V and 5 bases from J, with 12 bases between. The CDR3 loop spans 14 amino acids. In germline, CDR1 is MNHNS, CDR2 SASEGT. This CDR3 is CASSEEGGFHEQYF. The CDR3, as DNA: TGTGCCAGCAGTGAAGAGGGGGGCTTCCACGAGCAGTACTTC.

The chain joins TRBV6-5 to TRBJ2-5, with a tentative D call TRBD2 (5 bases). The closer fit of TRBJ2-7 to the DNA end suggests the J call may be wrong. The length of the CDR3 is 12 residues. CDR1 MNHEY and CDR2 SVGAGI come from the germline V gene. CDR3 sequence: CASTRSGDEQYF. Written as DNA, the CDR3 is TGTGCCAGCACCAGAAGCGGCGACGAGCAGTACTTC.

The V call is TRBV5-4, the J call TRBJ2-2; possible D gene TRBD1, 7 bases. The V gene lost 5 bases and the J gene lost 7 bases, with 18 bases spanning the gap. This CDR3 has 15 residues. The germline gives CDR1 SGHNT, CDR2 YYREEE (reference sequence). The CDR3 is CASSIQGGSRGELFF. The CDR3 nucleotides read TGTGCCAGCAGTATCCAGGGGGGTTCTCGCGGGGAGCTGTTTTTT.

The chain recombines TRBV5-1 with TRBJ1-3; possibly TRBD1 for D (6 bases). Germline CDR1 SGHRS, CDR2 YFSETQ. V lost 0 bases and J 3 bases, leaving 10 bases between the germline ends. The CDR3 totals 15 residues. CDR3 nucleotides: TGCGCCAGCAGCTTGGCTCGAGGGGGTGGAAACACCATATATTTT. Protein product: CASSLARGGGNTIYF. Using reference TRBV5-1 and TRBJ1-3 for the parts outside the CDR3, the full variable domain is KAGVTQTPRYLIKTRGQQVTLSCSPISGHRSVSWYQQTPGQGLQFLFEYFSETQRNKGNFPGRFSGRQFSNSRSEMNVSTLELGDSALYLCASSLARGGGNTIYFGEGSWLTVV.

The sample holds one count of this clone. This chain connects TRBV19 to TRBJ1-4; no reliable D call. Per germline, CDR1 LNHDA and CDR2 SQIVND (reference sequence). The CDR3 consists of 15 residues. The V end lost 3 bases, the J end lost 4 bases, and 12 bases lay between the germline ends. CDR3 amino acids: CASSIEGKVNEKLFF. In DNA form, the CDR3 reads TGTGCCAGTAGTATTGAGGGCAAGGTTAATGAAAAACTGTTTTTT.

The table lists this clone with a count of one. The rearrangement uses TRBV6-6 and TRBJ2-7, with 7 bases fitting TRBD2. Germline CDR1 MNHNY, CDR2 SVGAGI (reference sequence). V trimming: 8 bases; J trimming: 1 base; junction bases outside the gene matches: 8. The CDR3 spans 14 residues. Here the CDR3 DNA reads TGTGCCAGCTGGCCCGCGGGAGAATCCTACGAGCAGTACTTC. This codes for CASWPAGESYEQYF.

V gene TRBV28 combines with J gene TRBJ2-1; 7 bases are a match to TRBD1. Germline CDR1 is MDHEN and CDR2 is SYDVKM. The CDR3 loop spans 19 amino acids. With V trimmed by 2 bases and J by 0 bases, 13 bases remained unmatched. The CDR3 protein is CASSLGRGLSLSSYNEQFF. CDR3 in DNA: TGTGCCAGCAGTTTAGGTAGGGGGCTGAGCCTAAGCTCCTACAATGAGCAGTTCTTC.

V gene TRBV7-9 combines with J gene TRBJ1-2; 8 bases map to TRBD1. The CDR3 is made up of 15 amino acids. CDR1 SEHNR and CDR2 FQNEAQ come from the germline V gene (reference sequence). J gave up 1 base and V 6 bases, and 7 bases lay outside the gene matches. In DNA form, the CDR3 reads TGTGCCAGCAGGCCGACAGGGGAAGTTAACTATGGCTACACCTTC. It codes for CASRPTGEVNYGYTF.

J is TRBJ2-7 and V is TRBV5-1; D might be TRBD1 or TRBD2, each matching 5 bases. Germline V gives CDR1 SGHRS, CDR2 YFSETQ. Trimming stripped 3 bases from V and 0 bases from J, with 10 bases between. The CDR3 runs 14 residues. In nucleotides, the CDR3 is TGCGCCAGCAGCTCGGGACGGAGCTCCTACGAGCAGTACTTC. This encodes CASSSGRSSYEQYF.

This chain joins TRBV5-6 and TRBJ2-7; D call uncertain. This CDR3 comprises 18 residues. Germline lookup yields CDR1 SGHDT and CDR2 YYEEEE. V was pared by 3 bases and J by 3 bases, with 25 bases between. CDR3 sequence: CASSYAASSLDRYYEQYF. Here the CDR3 DNA reads TGTGCCAGCAGCTATGCAGCTTCAAGTCTAGACCGATACTACGAGCAGTACTTC.

This clone was detected only a few times. V usage is TRBV5-4 and J usage is TRBJ2-5; D remains unclear. Trimming stripped 5 bases from V and 2 bases from J, with 13 bases between. The CDR3 sequence is 14 residues long. The germline V gene has CDR1 SGHNT and CDR2 YYREEE (reference sequence). The CDR3 sequence is CASSLDWDQETQYF. For the CDR3, the DNA is TGTGCCAGCAGTTTAGACTGGGATCAAGAGACCCAGTACTTC.

The chain couples TRBV4-2 to TRBJ1-6, with D unclear. Germline CDR1 reads LGHNA; CDR2 reads YNFKEQ. CDR3 size: 13 residues. Trimming cost V 0 bases and J 9 bases, with 6 bases left between them. The CDR3 DNA reads as TGTGCCAGCAGCCAAGATCAAGGTTCACCCCTCCACTTT. This gives the protein CASSQDQGSPLHF.

CDR3 loop: CASTWDIRNTEAFF. The CDR3 bases are TGTGCCAGCACCTGGGACATAAGGAACACTGAAGCTTTCTTT. The V call is TRBV28, the J call TRBJ1-1; D is perhaps TRBD1 (6 bases). The germline V and J ends were trimmed by 7 bases and 1 base, with 13 bases remaining between them. The CDR3 has 14 residues. Germline V gene data show CDR1 as MDHEN and CDR2 as SYDVKM.

This chain uses TRBV28 with TRBJ2-5, with D tentatively TRBD2 (5 bases). In germline, CDR1 is MDHEN, CDR2 SYDVKM. V was cut by 7 bases and J by 3 bases, with 15 bases left in between. This CDR3 has 14 amino acids. The CDR3 nucleotides read TGTGCCAGCATTGCCGAGGACGGGGAAGAGACCCAGTACTTC. Translated, it gives CASIAEDGEETQYF.

The chain links TRBV6-1 to TRBJ2-1; D may match TRBD1 or TRBD2 (5 bases each). The V gene's germline CDR1 is MNHNS and CDR2 SASEGT. The germline V and J ends were trimmed by 6 bases and 4 bases, with 16 bases remaining between them. The CDR3 loop spans 15 amino acids. In DNA form, the CDR3 reads TGTGCCAGCAGCCCACTCCGGGACGTTTACAATGAGCAGTTCTTC. It translates to CASSPLRDVYNEQFF.

This clone was seen more than once but under ten times. The rearrangement uses TRBV19 and TRBJ1-5; D remains ambiguous. Trimming left V 7 bases short and J 0 bases short, with 19 bases between. From germline, CDR1 is LNHDA and CDR2 SQIVND (reference sequence). The CDR3 consists of 17 residues. Written as DNA, the CDR3 is TGTGCCAGTAATCGGGCCCCCGATTTATATAGCAATCAGCCCCAGCATTTT. Its translation: CASNRAPDLYSNQPQHF.

This chain uses TRBV5-1 with TRBJ2-2, with 7 nucleotides matching TRBD1. The CDR3 spans 16 residues. J gave up 3 bases and V 3 bases, and 8 bases lay outside the gene matches. In germline, CDR1 is SGHRS, CDR2 YFSETQ. CDR3 region: CASSSKDRVDTGELFF. As DNA, the CDR3 is TGCGCCAGCAGCTCAAAAGACAGGGTGGACACCGGGGAGCTGTTTTTT.

The CDR3 region has the DNA TGTGCCAGTAGTATAGCGGGGCACACTGAAGCTTTCTTT. Amino acid sequence: CASSIAGHTEAFF. The chain carries TRBV19 and TRBJ1-1, with a possible D match to TRBD1 (5 bases). Per germline, CDR1 LNHDA and CDR2 SQIVND (reference sequence). The V gene lost 1 base and the J gene lost 3 bases, with 6 bases spanning the gap. This CDR3 is built from 13 residues.

V and J are TRBV28 and TRBJ2-1, with 11 bases matching TRBD2. V lost 6 bases and J lost 1; bases outside the gene matches: 5. The germline CDR1 and CDR2 sequences are MDHEN and SYDVKM. This CDR3 region has 16 residues. CDR3 region: CASRETSGVSYNEQFF. As DNA, the CDR3 is TGTGCCAGCAGGGAGACTAGCGGGGTATCCTACAATGAGCAGTTCTTC. Complete variable domain (other parts from reference TRBV28 and TRBJ2-1): DVKVTQSSRYLVKRTGEKVFLECVQDMDHENMFWYRQDPGLGLRLIYFSYDVKMKEKGDIPEGYSVSREKKERFSLILESASTNQTSMYLCASRETSGVSYNEQFFGPGTRLTVL.

The V and J genes are TRBV27 and TRBJ1-3; D ambiguous. The germline CDR1 and CDR2 sequences are MNHEY and SMNVEV (reference sequence). Trimming removed 7 bases from V and 0 bases from J, with 13 bases in between. This CDR3 region has 15 residues. Written as DNA, the CDR3 is TGTGCCAGCAAGTTGTCTGCAAACTCTGGAAACACCATATATTTT. Encoded protein: CASKLSANSGNTIYF.

V and J are TRBV6-6 and TRBJ1-3; TRBD1 aligns across 7 bases. The CDR3 spans 14 residues. Trimming at V came to 5 bases and at J to 3 bases, leaving 4 bases not matched to a gene. Germline V gives CDR1 MNHNY, CDR2 SVGAGI (reference sequence). The CDR3 reads CASSQGTVGNTIYF. In DNA form, the CDR3 reads TGTGCCAGCAGTCAGGGGACAGTTGGAAACACCATATATTTT.

The chain uses TRBV5-4 and TRBJ2-5, with D possibly being TRBD1 (5 bases). The J call is uncertain, as TRBJ2-7 better fits the DNA end. The CDR3 extends over 15 amino acids. The germline V gene encodes CDR1 SGHNT and CDR2 YYREEE (reference sequence). The chain's CDR3 is CASSLGRDRTYEQYF. The CDR3 DNA reads as TGTGCCAGCAGCTTGGGCAGGGATCGGACCTACGAGCAGTACTTC.